Shown below are 21 T cell receptor beta chains from a single sample sequenced in a study of siplizumab effects on memory and regulatory T cells (dated by TCRdb to the late 2010s). The protocol used for the library was the immunoSEQ multiplex PCR assay. TCRdb carries this immuneACCESS record with in-frame sequences only. Its versions omit some clonotypes, under half of them owing to an unresolved V gene in the studies checked, with the rest unexplained. The sample table holds 87,000 or so clones, of which over 85% were seen once. The ten largest account for 0.3% of the sample. Sequenced material: non-Treg CD4+ T cells sorted from blood. The cell subset or site label here, explained by the study, means: FACS-sorted unstimulated CD4+ non-regulatory T cells. These receptors were collected from a human donor in good health.

This chain joins TRBV23-1 and TRBJ2-5; 7 bases are a match to TRBD1. TRBV23-1 is noted as an ORF with a role that remains uncertain. Trimming removed 5 bases from V and 5 bases from J; junction bases left unmatched: 17. The CDR3 length is 17 residues. CDR3 nucleotide sequence: TGCGCCAGCAGTTTCCGCTTCCGAGACAGGGTTGACGAGACCCAGTACTTC. This codes for CASSFRFRDRVDETQYF.

V gene TRBV30 combines with J gene TRBJ2-7; D is perhaps TRBD2 (5 bases). Per germline, CDR1 GTSNPN and CDR2 SVGIG (reference sequence). The CDR3 has 13 residues. With 1 base removed from V and 2 bases from J, the gap between germline ends came to 9 bases. This chain's CDR3 is CAWSATGTYEQYF. CDR3 nucleotides: TGTGCCTGGAGTGCCACCGGGACCTACGAGCAGTACTTC.

The chain combines TRBV5-1 with TRBJ2-1, with TRBD2 as a possible D gene (6 bases). CDR1 and CDR2 (germline): SGHRS, YFSETQ. The CDR3 has 18 residues. Between the trimmed V and J ends, which lost 1 base and 2 bases, there was a span of 19 bases. CDR3 region: CASSLKLTAGRAYNEQFF. In nucleotides, the CDR3 is TGCGCCAGCAGCTTGAAGTTAACGGCGGGGAGAGCCTACAATGAGCAGTTCTTC.

The rearrangement uses TRBV29-1 and TRBJ1-2, with 9 bases fitting TRBD1. The CDR3 totals 13 residues. Germline CDR1 is SQVTM and CDR2 is ANQGSEA. V dropped 6 bases and J dropped 7; count of bases not matched to a gene: 9. CDR3 region: CSVETGQGRGYTF. CDR3 bases: TGCAGCGTAGAGACGGGACAGGGACGTGGCTACACCTTC. Together with reference TRBV29-1 and TRBJ1-2, the CDR3 gives the full variable domain: SAVISQKPSRDICQRGTSLTIQCQVDSQVTMMFWYRQQPGQSLTLIATANQGSEATYESGFVIDKFPISRPNLTFSTLTVSNMSPEDSSIYLCSVETGQGRGYTFGSGTRLTVV.

The chain couples TRBV5-4 to TRBJ2-3, with TRBD1 matching over 10 bases. CDR3 size: 14 residues. V dropped 4 bases and J dropped 4; count of bases not matched to a gene: 3. From germline, CDR1 is SGHNT and CDR2 YYREEE (reference sequence). The CDR3 DNA is TGTGCCAGCAGCACAGGACAGGGGGCAGATACGCAGTATTTT. It is translated as CASSTGQGADTQYF.

The chain uses TRBV7-9 and TRBJ2-5; 7 nucleotides agree with TRBD1. V dropped 5 bases and J dropped 0; count of bases not matched to a gene: 12. This CDR3 has 17 residues. Germline loops: CDR1 SEHNR, CDR2 FQNEAQ (reference sequence). CDR3 coding DNA: TGTGCCAGCAGCCGAGACAGGGATCCTAGAAACCAAGAGACCCAGTACTTC. Protein sequence: CASSRDRDPRNQETQYF.

The chain uses TRBV6-1 and TRBJ2-7; 10 bases are a match to TRBD2. The trim removed 4 bases at V and 3 bases at J, leaving 9 bases unmatched. The germline V gene encodes CDR1 MNHNS and CDR2 SASEGT. CDR3 length: 16 residues. The CDR3 reads CASSGTRTSGFYEQYF. The CDR3 coding sequence is TGTGCCAGCAGTGGAACGCGGACTAGCGGATTCTACGAGCAGTACTTC.

The chain is built from TRBV11-2 and TRBJ2-1, with D unclear. The CDR3 extends over 15 amino acids. Germline CDR1 and CDR2: SGHAT and FQNNGV. Trimming took off 0 bases at V and 7 bases at J, with 13 bases between the two ends. The CDR3 reads CASSLELERWNEQFF. CDR3 bases: TGTGCCAGCAGCTTAGAGTTGGAAAGATGGAATGAGCAGTTCTTC.

The V call is TRBV5-1, the J call TRBJ2-1; D is perhaps TRBD2 (6 bases). V was pared by 5 bases and J by 7 bases, with 10 bases between. CDR3 length: 12 residues. The germline V gene has CDR1 SGHRS and CDR2 YFSETQ. The CDR3 protein is CASSPTRNEQFF. CDR3 bases: TGCGCCAGCAGTCCGACTAGGAATGAGCAGTTCTTC. Complete variable domain (other parts from reference TRBV5-1 and TRBJ2-1): KAGVTQTPRYLIKTRGQQVTLSCSPISGHRSVSWYQQTPGQGLQFLFEYFSETQRNKGNFPGRFSGRQFSNSRSEMNVSTLELGDSALYLCASSPTRNEQFFGPGTRLTVL.

The chain links TRBV19 to TRBJ2-7, with D perhaps being TRBD1 or TRBD2 (5 bases each). This CDR3 has 14 amino acids. The germline V gene has CDR1 LNHDA and CDR2 SQIVND (reference sequence). V shed 6 bases and J shed 6 bases, with 18 bases lying between them. This chain's CDR3 is CASSVGTSTIEQYF. CDR3 nucleotides: TGTGCCAGTAGCGTGGGGACCTCCACCATCGAGCAGTACTTC.

The chain recombines TRBV29-1 with TRBJ2-5, with 9 bases matching TRBD1. The J call could be wrong; TRBJ2-7 is a better fit for the DNA end. CDR1 and CDR2 (germline): SQVTM, ANQGSEA. CDR3 length equals 13 residues. The CDR3 spells CSVGTGTGYEQYF. CDR3 sequence (DNA): TGCAGCGTGGGGACAGGGACCGGATACGAGCAGTACTTC.

This clone appeared once. V and J are TRBV6-6 and TRBJ1-3; D gene uncertain. V was cut by 2 bases and J by 6 bases, with 8 bases left in between. Germline CDR1 is MNHNY and CDR2 is SVGAGI (reference sequence). The CDR3 length is 13 residues. Here the CDR3 reads CASSYRVENTIYF. The CDR3 nucleotides are TGTGCCAGCAGTTACAGAGTCGAAAACACCATATATTTT.

The chain links TRBV15 to TRBJ2-7; the match to TRBD1 covers 7 bases. The CDR3 has 15 residues. V shed 5 bases and J 3 bases; nucleotides not matched to a gene: 10. CDR1 and CDR2 (germline): LNHNV, YYDKDF (reference sequence). The CDR3 reads CATSRRAGTDYEQYF. In DNA, the CDR3 is TGTGCCACCAGCCGTAGGGCCGGGACAGACTACGAGCAGTACTTC. Full variable domain (missing parts from reference TRBV15 and TRBJ2-7): DAMVIQNPRYQVTQFGKPVTLSCSQTLNHNVMYWYQQKSSQAPKLLFHYYDKDFNNEADTPDNFQSRRPNTSFCFLDIRSPGLGDTAMYLCATSRRAGTDYEQYFGPGTRLTVT.

This chain links TRBV6-5 with TRBJ2-7, with D uncertain. This CDR3 comprises 14 residues. Looked up from germline, CDR1 is MNHEY and CDR2 is SVGAGI. V shed 0 bases and J shed 0 bases, with 6 bases lying between them. The CDR3 reads CASSYSSASYEQYF. CDR3 in DNA: TGTGCCAGCAGTTACTCGAGTGCCTCCTACGAGCAGTACTTC.

The rearrangement uses TRBV19 and TRBJ2-3, with D maybe TRBD1 (5 bases). CDR1 and CDR2 (germline): LNHDA, SQIVND (reference sequence). Trimming took off 2 bases at V and 2 bases at J, with 11 bases between the two ends. This CDR3 has 15 amino acids. The CDR3 region has the DNA TGTGCCAGTAGTATAACGGACACAAACACAGATACGCAGTATTTT. Translation gives CASSITDTNTDTQYF. Combining the CDR3 with reference TRBV19 and TRBJ2-3 gives the whole variable domain DGGITQSPKYLFRKEGQNVTLSCEQNLNHDAMYWYRQDPGQGLRLIYYSQIVNDFQKGDIAEGYSVSREKKESFPLTVTSAQKNPTAFYLCASSITDTNTDTQYFGPGTRLTVL.

The chain combines TRBV19 with TRBJ1-2, with 9 bases aligning to TRBD1. The CDR3 contains 14 residues. Germline CDR1 and CDR2: LNHDA and SQIVND (reference sequence). V was clipped by 5 bases and J by 0 bases; unmatched bases: 1. DNA of the CDR3: TGTGCCAGTAGTGACAGGGGGTCTAACTATGGCTACACCTTC. It translates to CASSDRGSNYGYTF.

The chain couples TRBV11-2 to TRBJ1-6, with D maybe TRBD1 (5 bases). This CDR3 spans 15 amino acids. Trimming took 4 bases from V and 7 from J, leaving 14 bases between them. Germline CDR1 reads SGHAT; CDR2 reads FQNNGV. CDR3 protein: CASSSRRGGNSPLHF. The CDR3 bases are TGTGCCAGCAGCTCCCGAAGGGGAGGCAATTCACCCCTCCACTTT.

The rearrangement links TRBV7-3 to TRBJ2-5; no reliable D call. The CDR3 has 15 amino acids. Germline CDR1 is SGHTA and CDR2 is FQGTGA. Trimming cost V 5 bases and J 5 bases, with 18 bases left between them. CDR3 DNA sequence: TGTGCCAGCAGCCCCGGGCCGCGTGAGGCGGAGACCCAGTACTTC. Its translation is CASSPGPREAETQYF.

This clone has just one count. This chain links TRBV18 with TRBJ2-7; TRBD1 aligns across 9 bases. The CDR3 consists of 16 residues. The V gene's germline CDR1 is KGHSH and CDR2 LQKENI. J gave up 5 bases and V 6 bases, and 14 bases lay outside the gene matches. In nucleotides, the CDR3 is TGTGCCAGCTCGCTACAGGGGACAGGGCAGGGGGACGAGCAGTACTTC. It yields the protein CASSLQGTGQGDEQYF.

V is TRBV25-1 and J is TRBJ1-2; possibly TRBD1 for D (5 bases). The V and J ends lost 9 bases and 0 bases respectively, with 11 bases between them. The CDR3 runs to 13 residues. CDR1 is MGHDK, CDR2 SYGVNS, per germline. The CDR3 here is CASRDGTNYGYTF. CDR3 in DNA: TGTGCCAGTAGGGACGGAACTAACTATGGCTACACCTTC.

The chain uses TRBV30 and TRBJ2-3; 11 nucleotides agree with TRBD2. Trimming removed 5 bases from V and 1 base from J; junction bases left unmatched: 5. The CDR3 spans 15 residues. Germline assignment: CDR1 GTSNPN and CDR2 SVGIG (reference sequence). CDR3 bases: TGTGCCTGGGAGTCGGGACTAGCGGGCACAGATACGCAGTATTTT. The encoded protein is CAWESGLAGTDTQYF.